A selection of T cell receptor beta chains follows, all from one sample in a study of CD8 T cells in Susac syndrome. TCRdb passed the immunoSEQ multiplex PCR reads through MiXCR, listing each CDR3 protein once. This table has roughly 200,000 distinct CDR3 sequences, approximately 95% appearing once. The sequencing input was CD8+ T cells from PBMCs. The origin of the receptors is a human donor with multiple sclerosis. Both conserved end residues are part of each CDR3. The D gene is left open where the match is weak. The listing skips clone size in some rows; elsewhere it reads once, few, many or a size class.

v_gene	d_gene	abundance	j_gene	CDR3nt	CDR3aa
TRBV7-2	TRBD2	NA	TRBJ2-3	TGTGCCAGCAGCTTACTGGTAGCGGGGGGCACAGATACGCAGTATTTT	CASSLLVAGGTDTQYF
TRBV5-4	TRBD1	NA	TRBJ1-1	TGTGCCAGCAGCCCGAGGACAGGGTATGAAGCTTTCTTT	CASSPRTGYEAFF
TRBV27	NA	once	TRBJ2-5	TGTGCCAGCAAGGGAGGAGAGACCCAGTACTTC	CASKGGETQYF
TRBV11-1	NA	NA	TRBJ1-5	TGTGCCAGCAGCTTTGGACCGTGGCCTTCGCCCCAGCATTTT	CASSFGPWPSPQHF
TRBV12-3/TRBV12-4	TRBD1	NA	TRBJ1-1	TGTGCCAGCAGCCATGGACAGGTTAACACTGAAGCTTTCTTT	CASSHGQVNTEAFF
TRBV20-1	NA	NA	TRBJ2-1	TGCAGTGCTAGAGATTCCCCCTCTAGCGTCGATGAGCAGTTCTTC	CSARDSPSSVDEQFF
TRBV9	NA	NA	TRBJ1-6	TGTGCCAGCAGCGTAGTGGACAGCTATAATTCACCCCTCCACTTT	CASSVVDSYNSPLHF
TRBV10-3	NA	NA	TRBJ2-2	TGTGCCATCAGTGAGTCTTGGCAGGGAGCCGGGGAGCTGTTTTTT	CAISESWQGAGELFF
TRBV25-1	TRBD2	NA	TRBJ2-2	TGTGCCAGCAGTACTAGCGGCGACACCGGGGAGCTGTTTTTT	CASSTSGDTGELFF
TRBV9	NA	NA	TRBJ2-5	TGTGCCAGCAGCGTAGACGGGAAGTACCAAGAGACCCAGTACTTC	CASSVDGKYQETQYF
TRBV15	TRBD1	NA	TRBJ2-2	TGTGCCATCCCGGGACAGGGGGTAGGCGGGGAGCGGTTTTTT	CAIPGQGVGGERFF
TRBV2	NA	NA	TRBJ2-1	TGTGCCAGCAAAAGCATACAGGGTCGGACCTACAATGAGCAGTTCTTC	CASKSIQGRTYNEQFF
TRBV18	TRBD2	NA	TRBJ2-7	TGTGCCAGCTCACCAAAGGCGGGGGTCTCCTACGAGCAGTACTTC	CASSPKAGVSYEQYF
TRBV13	TRBD2	NA	TRBJ2-1	TGTGCCAGCAGCCCGATGGTGGGACTAGCGGGGGAGACCAATGAGCAGTTCTTC	CASSPMVGLAGETNEQFF
TRBV6-5	TRBD1	NA	TRBJ1-3	TGTGCCAGCAGCTCCGGACAGGGGGTGGACACCATATATTTT	CASSSGQGVDTIYF
TRBV27	TRBD1	NA	TRBJ1-4	TGTGCCAGCAGTTTATTTTGGACAGGGGAAAAACTGTTTTTT	CASSLFWTGEKLFF
TRBV12-3/TRBV12-4	TRBD1	NA	TRBJ1-2	TGTGCCAGCACCTCCCGGGACAGGGGGCCTAACTATGGCTACACCTTC	CASTSRDRGPNYGYTF
TRBV11-2	NA	NA	TRBJ2-5	TGTGCCAGCAGCTTGAGTTACAGCCAAGAGACCCAGTACTTC	CASSLSYSQETQYF
TRBV11-2	NA	NA	TRBJ2-1	TGTGCCAGCAGGACTCAGGACGGTGACAATGAGCAGTTCTTC	CASRTQDGDNEQFF
TRBV29-1	TRBD1	NA	TRBJ1-2	TGCAGCGTTGACCGACAGGGGCGGGCTGGCTACACCTTC	CSVDRQGRAGYTF
TRBV20-1	TRBD1	NA	TRBJ1-2	TGCAGTGCTAGAGATGGGGACAGAATGAACTATGGCTACACCTTC	CSARDGDRMNYGYTF
TRBV14	NA	once	TRBJ2-1	TGTGCCAGCAGCCCAGACTCGGAGAGGAGACGCAATGAGCAGTTCTTC	CASSPDSERRRNEQFF
TRBV12-5	NA	NA	TRBJ1-2	TGTGCTAGTGGTCCGATGGCGGGCAGCTATGGCTACACCTTC	CASGPMAGSYGYTF
TRBV29-1	NA	NA	TRBJ2-7	TGCAGCGTTGAAGAAAATAGTAGATTGGCTCCCTACGAGCAGTACTTC	CSVEENSRLAPYEQYF
TRBV27	NA	NA	TRBJ2-7	TGTGCCAGCAGTTTAAGTAGGATCTCCTACGAGCAGTACTTC	CASSLSRISYEQYF
TRBV18	NA	NA	TRBJ2-7	TGTGCCAGCTCACCGAGGAGGGGACCATCCTACGAGCAGTACTTC	CASSPRRGPSYEQYF
TRBV12-3/TRBV12-4	TRBD2	NA	TRBJ2-7	TGTGCCAGCACCACCGGGACTAGCGGGAGGGCCGGCTACGAGCAGTACTTC	CASTTGTSGRAGYEQYF
TRBV10-3	NA	NA	TRBJ2-5	TGTGCCATCAGTGAGTCTCGGCTAGATGGGACCCAGTACTTC	CAISESRLDGTQYF
TRBV20-1	TRBD2	NA	TRBJ2-1	TGCAGTGCTAGGCAAGCGGGAGGGCCGTATAATGAGCAGTTCTTC	CSARQAGGPYNEQFF
TRBV7-9	TRBD1	NA	TRBJ2-5	TGTGCCAGCAGCTCTAATACGGGACAGAAGCAAGAGACCCAGTACTTC	CASSSNTGQKQETQYF
TRBV7-9	NA	few	TRBJ2-1	TGTGCCAGCAGGAGGGACTCCTACAATGAGCAGTTCTTC	CASRRDSYNEQFF
TRBV9	NA	once	TRBJ2-1	TGTGCCAGCAGCCCGGGCGTGGCGAATGAGCAGTTCTTC	CASSPGVANEQFF
TRBV11-2	TRBD1	NA	TRBJ2-1	TGTGCCAGCAGCTTAGGGGGACAGGCAAACAATGAGCAGTTCTTC	CASSLGGQANNEQFF
TRBV3-1	TRBD2	NA	TRBJ2-2	TGTGCCAGCAGCCAAGAGCTGGGACTACGAGTTAACACCGGGGAGCTGTTTTTT	CASSQELGLRVNTGELFF
TRBV7-7	TRBD2	NA	TRBJ2-5	TGTGCTAGCAGTCACGGGCCTGAGACTAGCGCGGAAGAGACCCAGTACTTC	CASSHGPETSAEETQYF
TRBV29-1	NA	NA	TRBJ1-2	TGCAGCGTTGATCCGGGGAGGTATGGCTACACCTTC	CSVDPGRYGYTF
TRBV20-1	TRBD1	NA	TRBJ1-2	TGCAGTGTCCGGGACAGTCACAACTATGGCTACACCTTC	CSVRDSHNYGYTF
TRBV14	TRBD1	NA	TRBJ1-1	TGTGCCAGCAGCCACCGGGACAGACTCCCGAACACTGAAGCTTTCTTT	CASSHRDRLPNTEAFF
TRBV29-1	NA	NA	TRBJ2-7	TGCAGCGTTTTTCTAACCTCCACCTACGAGCAGTACTTC	CSVFLTSTYEQYF
TRBV12-3/TRBV12-4	NA	NA	TRBJ1-2	TGTGCCAGCAGTTTGACAGGAGAAGATCTAAATGGCTACACCTTC	CASSLTGEDLNGYTF
TRBV29-1	NA	NA	TRBJ2-2	TGCAGCGTTGTGGGCGGCACCGGGGAGCTGTTTTTT	CSVVGGTGELFF
TRBV20-1	NA	NA	TRBJ2-3	TGCAGTGCTAGAGAGGGAATGTTGAGCACAGATACGCAGTATTTT	CSAREGMLSTDTQYF
TRBV28	TRBD1	NA	TRBJ2-1	TGTGCCAGCAGCGGACAGGGGGCGACTGAGCAGTTCTTC	CASSGQGATEQFF
TRBV4-2	NA	NA	TRBJ2-1	TGTGCCAGCAGCCCCGGCGACGAGCAGTTCTTC	CASSPGDEQFF
TRBV27	NA	NA	TRBJ1-4	TGTGCCAGCAGGGGGGCAACTAATGAAAAACTGTTTTTT	CASRGATNEKLFF
TRBV9	NA	few	TRBJ1-2	TGTGCCAGCAGCGGACCAGCTGGCTACACCTTC	CASSGPAGYTF
TRBV20-1	NA	NA	TRBJ1-1	TGCAGTGCCAGGAGGAGGGTCGAAGGCACTGAAGCTTTCTTT	CSARRRVEGTEAFF
TRBV30	TRBD2	NA	TRBJ2-1	TGTCGCATGGCGGGAGAACTCTCCTACAATGAGCAGTTCTTC	CRMAGELSYNEQFF
TRBV24-1	NA	NA	TRBJ2-3	TGTGCCACCAGTGATACCCGGACATTCCCAGATACGCAGTATTTT	CATSDTRTFPDTQYF
TRBV28	TRBD1	NA	TRBJ2-3	TGTGCCAGCAGTTTAGGAGACAGGGGGGGAGATACGCAGTATTTT	CASSLGDRGGDTQYF
TRBV27	NA	NA	TRBJ2-2	TGTGCCAGCAGTGTAGGGACATACTCCACCGGGGAGCTGTTTTTT	CASSVGTYSTGELFF
TRBV15	NA	NA	TRBJ2-1	TGTGCCACCAGCAGCCGTAGTAGGGATGAGCAGTTCTTC	CATSSRSRDEQFF